This TCR beta chain is from a study of regulatory T cells in long-lasting Graves disease. In germline, CDR1 is SNHLY, CDR2 FYNNEI. Trimming removed 7 bases from V and 5 bases from J; junction bases left unmatched: 7. The CDR3 loop spans 14 amino acids. Sequencing libraries for TCR beta were prepared with iRepertoire HTBI primers and Arm-PCR of CDR3 regions. One entry per CDR3 protein, called by TCRdb with MiXCR from the multiplex PCR reads. The sample has about 220,000 distinct CDR3 sequences, about 16% seen once; the top ten hold approximately 24%. Documented time point: newly diagnosed GD, antithyroid drugs for less than 3 months. Following extraction of RNA from PBMCs, that RNA was used to make the TCR library.

The origin of this receptor is a female donor with Graves disease. Sequencing used peripheral blood mononuclear cells (PBMCs), obtained at new diagnosis, from a patient treated with antithyroid drugs. This chain joins TRBV2 and TRBJ2-5; 10 bases agree with TRBD2. CDR3 amino acids: CASTPLAGVETQYF. The DNA of the CDR3 is TGTGCCAGCACCCCCCTAGCGGGAGTTGAGACCCAGTACTTC.